This record covers a single TCR beta chain. These data are taken from a study of blood T cell repertoires in COVID-19. In the study overall: In each case, the material was cDNA or gDNA derived from T cells, B-cell-depleted T cells, or PBMCs.

As originally analysed: Amplification of reference gene primers provided the estimated nucleated cell counts. Profiled with immunoSEQ multiplex PCR; TCRdb holds only in-frame clones, not every one. V, J and clone size are those of that table, while D and trimming were read from the DNA. The table has around 210,000 clones, about nine tenths seen once. Sample: peripheral blood. The sequence came from a woman in her seventies with acute or convalescent COVID-19.

The DNA for the CDR3 is TGTGCCAGCAGCTTGTCGGGGGGCTCCGGGAACACTGAAGCTTTCTTT. This translates into CASSLSGGSGNTEAFF. The V call is TRBV5-4, the J call TRBJ1-1; D perhaps matches TRBD1 (6 bases). The CDR3 is made up of 16 amino acids. Deletions cut 1 base from V and 1 base from J, with 14 bases between. From germline, CDR1 is SGHNT and CDR2 YYREEE (reference sequence).